Detailed here is one T cell receptor beta chain. The antigen is unknown. The time point: persistent/refractory GD, antithyroid drugs over 5 years with positive TRAb. The authors made the TCR library using RNA they extracted from PBMCs. This CDR3 has 13 residues. The V and J ends lost 0 bases and 11 bases respectively, with 10 bases between them. CDR1 is SGHTA, CDR2 FQGNSA, per germline. Sequencing libraries for TCR beta were prepared with iRepertoire HTBI primers and Arm-PCR of CDR3 regions. TCRdb called the multiplex PCR reads again in MiXCR, with one record for every CDR3 protein. The sample holds fewer than 600,000 distinct CDR3 sequences, 22% seen once. The data stem from a study of regulatory T cells in long-lasting Graves disease. Findings of the study overall: Patients with persistent disease showed a bias toward TRBV28, TRBJ1-2 and TRBJ2-5.

The rearrangement joins TRBV7-2 to TRBJ1-4; D uncertain. This receptor was taken from a female donor with Graves disease. This specimen consisted of peripheral blood mononuclear cells (PBMCs), obtained when the disease was refractory, from a patient treated with antithyroid drugs. CDR3 amino acids: CASSLAGTGKLFF. The DNA of the CDR3 is TGTGCCAGCAGCTTAGCCGGAACGGGGAAACTGTTTTTT.